The 28 T cell receptor beta chains presented below share a single source sample, sequenced in a study of siplizumab effects on memory and regulatory T cells. Assay used: immunoSEQ multiplex PCR; TCRdb lists only in-frame clones, some missing. The sample includes 90,000 to 140,000 clones, under 95% seen only once; the top ten take approximately 0.3%. The sequencing input was CD4+ T cells sorted from blood. The source is a human donor in good health.

The V gene is TRBV6-1, the J gene TRBJ1-5, with unresolved D. CDR3 length: 16 amino acids. Germline-derived CDR1 and CDR2 are MNHNS and SASEGT. V gave up 3 bases and J gave up 2 bases, with 14 bases separating them. The CDR3 region has the DNA TGTGCCAGCAGTGACCTTTTACGGGGAGGCAATCAGCCCCAGCATTTT. Amino acid sequence: CASSDLLRGGNQPQHF.

This chain uses TRBV11-1 with TRBJ2-1; 9 nucleotides line up with TRBD2. Losses at the gene ends were 1 base for V and 2 bases for J; bases not matched to a gene: 6. CDR1 is SGHAT, CDR2 FQDESV, per germline (reference sequence). The CDR3 loop spans 17 amino acids. The CDR3 sequence is CASSLDLAGEAYNEQFF. The CDR3 bases are TGTGCCAGCAGCTTAGATTTAGCGGGGGAAGCCTACAATGAGCAGTTCTTC.

The V and J genes are TRBV20-1 and TRBJ2-5; 8 bases line up with TRBD2. This CDR3 contains 11 residues. The J segment lost 4 bases and the V segment lost 7 bases, leaving 2 bases of the junction unmatched. Germline loops: CDR1 DFQATT, CDR2 SNEGSKA (reference sequence). In DNA form, the CDR3 reads TGCAGTGGGACTAGCATAGAGACCCAGTACTTC. It encodes CSGTSIETQYF.

The DNA for the CDR3 is TGTGCCAGCAGCCCAGGGGCAGGCCACTACGAGCAGTACTTC. Protein sequence: CASSPGAGHYEQYF. The gene calls are TRBV11-3 and TRBJ2-7; weak D call: TRBD1 (6 bases). V lost 5 bases, J lost 3 bases, and 14 bases lay in between. This CDR3 has 14 residues. Germline values: CDR1 SGHNT, CDR2 YENEEA. Complete variable domain (other parts from reference TRBV11-3 and TRBJ2-7): EAGVVQSPRYKIIEKKQPVAFWCNPISGHNTLYWYLQNLGQGPELLIRYENEEAVDDSQLPKDRFSAERLKGVDSTLKIQPAELGDSAVYLCASSPGAGHYEQYFGPGTRLTVT.

Only one count was recorded for this clone. The chain uses TRBV11-2 and TRBJ2-3; D ambiguous. Per the germline V gene, CDR1 is SGHAT and CDR2 is FQNNGV. The CDR3 totals 12 residues. V dropped 0 bases and J dropped 5 bases, with 3 bases sitting between them. Written as DNA, the CDR3 is TGTGCCAGCAGCTTAGACGGAGATACGCAGTATTTT. It yields the protein CASSLDGDTQYF. Variable domain in full (rest from reference TRBV11-2 and TRBJ2-3): EAGVAQSPRYKIIEKRQSVAFWCNPISGHATLYWYQQILGQGPKLLIQFQNNGVVDDSQLPKDRFSAERLKGVDSTLKIQPAKLEDSAVYLCASSLDGDTQYFGPGTRLTVL.

The chain combines TRBV19 with TRBJ1-3; D might be TRBD1 (6 bases). CDR1 and CDR2 from the germline V gene are LNHDA and SQIVND (reference sequence). The CDR3 is 18 residues long. The V end was cut by 4 bases, the J end by 0 bases, with 19 bases between. The CDR3: CASSTSGATLLSGNTIYF. The CDR3 DNA follows: TGTGCCAGTAGTACGTCGGGGGCAACCCTACTCTCTGGAAACACCATATATTTT.

The chain is built from TRBV10-3 and TRBJ2-2; TRBD1 matches 8 bases. V trimming: 6 bases; J trimming: 4 bases; junction bases outside the gene matches: 7. Germline-derived CDR1 and CDR2 are ENHRY and SYGVKD. The CDR3 extends over 15 amino acids. The CDR3 spells CAIRTGAKITGELFF. In DNA form, the CDR3 reads TGTGCCATCAGGACAGGGGCGAAGATCACCGGGGAGCTGTTTTTT.

V and J are TRBV6-5 and TRBJ2-7; 9 bases agree with TRBD1. The CDR3 is 13 residues long. The germline CDR1 and CDR2 sequences are MNHEY and SVGAGI. Trimming cost V 8 bases and J 5 bases; bases outside gene matches: 7. The CDR3 loop reads CASVGQGFHEQYF. For the CDR3, the DNA is TGTGCCAGCGTCGGACAGGGGTTCCACGAGCAGTACTTC.

The J gene is TRBJ2-5, the V gene TRBV7-6, with 7 bases that match TRBD1. Germline CDR1 and CDR2: SGHVS and FNYEAQ. Losses at the gene ends were 1 base for V and 4 bases for J; bases not matched to a gene: 3. The CDR3 spans 14 residues. The DNA of the CDR3 is TGTGCCAGCAGCTTAGAAGGGGGCAGAGAGACCCAGTACTTC. It is translated as CASSLEGGRETQYF.

V and J are TRBV25-1 and TRBJ2-2, with D perhaps TRBD1 (5 bases). The CDR3 is 15 residues long. Deletions cut 7 bases from V and 2 bases from J, with 14 bases between. CDR1 is MGHDK, CDR2 SYGVNS, per germline. This CDR3 is CASTWGSLNTGELFF. The CDR3 DNA reads as TGTGCCAGCACTTGGGGCTCCCTCAACACCGGGGAGCTGTTTTTT.

This clone was recorded only once. The rearrangement links TRBV6-5 to TRBJ2-7, with 8 positions matching TRBD2. V trimming: 0 bases; J trimming: 4 bases; junction bases outside the gene matches: 8. The CDR3 totals 16 residues. The germline V gene encodes CDR1 MNHEY and CDR2 SVGAGI. The CDR3 sequence is CASSYSNTGGDYEQYF. The CDR3 nucleotides read TGTGCCAGCAGTTACTCGAATACGGGGGGGGATTACGAGCAGTACTTC.

The J gene is TRBJ2-7, the V gene TRBV5-5, with D perhaps TRBD1 or TRBD2 (5 bases each). Germline V gene sequence: CDR1 SGHKS, CDR2 YYEKEE (reference sequence). This CDR3 is built from 16 residues. Trimming pared 0 bases from V and 3 bases from J, leaving 16 bases between. CDR3 nucleotide sequence: TGTGCCAGCAGCTTGGCCGGGGACGGCAGTCTCTACGAGCAGTACTTC. Translated: CASSLAGDGSLYEQYF. Filled out from reference TRBV5-5 and TRBJ2-7, the complete variable domain reads DAGVTQSPTHLIKTRGQQVTLRCSPISGHKSVSWYQQVLGQGPQFIFQYYEKEERGRGNFPDRFSARQFPNYSSELNVNALLLGDSALYLCASSLAGDGSLYEQYFGPGTRLTVT.

A single count supports this clone. V usage is TRBV5-1 and J usage is TRBJ1-4; 8 nucleotides align to TRBD1. This CDR3 comprises 15 residues. V lost 4 bases, J lost 5 bases, and 7 bases stayed unmatched. Germline V CDR1 and CDR2: SGHRS, YFSETQ. The CDR3 nucleotides read TGCGCCAGCAGCATGGCGGGGACAGGCAATGAAAAACTGTTTTTT. Protein product: CASSMAGTGNEKLFF.

The chain links TRBV11-2 to TRBJ2-3; D is uncertain. CDR3 length: 11 residues. Deletions cut 1 base from V and 5 bases from J, with 1 base between. Germline CDR1 is SGHAT and CDR2 is FQNNGV. The DNA for the CDR3 is TGTGCCAGCAGCTTAGTAGATACGCAGTATTTT. This codes for CASSLVDTQYF.

The chain has TRBV4-1 and TRBJ2-1, with 8 nucleotides matching TRBD2. Germline lookup yields CDR1 MGHRA and CDR2 YSYEKL. With V trimmed by 4 bases and J by 6 bases, 5 bases remained unmatched. CDR3 length equals 14 residues. The CDR3 reads CASSPSGRSNEQFF. In DNA, the CDR3 is TGCGCCAGCAGCCCGAGCGGGAGAAGCAATGAGCAGTTCTTC.

The rearrangement uses TRBV7-2 and TRBJ2-5, with D unclear. Germline CDR1 SGHTA, CDR2 FQGNSA. CDR3 length: 14 amino acids. Trimming stripped 0 bases from V and 2 bases from J, with 7 bases between. CDR3 DNA sequence: TGTGCCAGCAGCTTAGCTGGGTGGCAAGAGACCCAGTACTTC. Amino acid sequence: CASSLAGWQETQYF.

V usage is TRBV27 and J usage is TRBJ2-7, with TRBD1 as a possible D gene (5 bases). The CDR3 has 15 amino acids. Per the germline V gene, CDR1 is MNHEY and CDR2 is SMNVEV (reference sequence). The V and J ends lost 6 bases and 0 bases respectively, with 15 bases between them. CDR3 bases: TGTGCCAGCAGCCCTCAGGGATTAACCTCCTACGAGCAGTACTTC. The encoded protein is CASSPQGLTSYEQYF.

The V call is TRBV10-2, the J call TRBJ1-5, with 7 positions matching TRBD1. The junction had 1 base not matched to a gene; V was cut back by 5 bases and J by 3 bases. CDR1 is WSHSY, CDR2 SAAADI, per germline. The CDR3 covers 13 residues. The CDR3 bases are TGCGCCAGCAGTACAGGGGACAATCAGCCCCAGCATTTT. Translating gives CASSTGDNQPQHF.

J is TRBJ1-2 and V is TRBV2; TRBD1 agrees at 10 bases. CDR1 is SNHLY and CDR2 is FYNNEI in the germline V gene. Trimming at V came to 9 bases and at J to 5 bases, leaving 3 bases not matched to a gene. There are 12 residues in the CDR3. The CDR3 sequence is CASLGQGYGYTF. DNA for the CDR3: TGTGCCAGTTTGGGACAGGGGTATGGCTACACCTTC.

The chain has TRBV7-2 and TRBJ2-1; 8 bases line up with TRBD2. The CDR3 has 15 residues. Germline V gene data show CDR1 as SGHTA and CDR2 as FQGNSA. J was trimmed by 4 bases and V by 5 bases; bases with no gene match: 7. The CDR3 DNA reads as TGTGCCAGCAGCCCACCGGGACTAGGATACAATGAGCAGTTCTTC. It is translated as CASSPPGLGYNEQFF.

V usage is TRBV5-4 and J usage is TRBJ1-2; D remains ambiguous. The CDR3 consists of 14 residues. Germline-derived CDR1 and CDR2 are SGHNT and YYREEE (reference sequence). The V end lost 4 bases, the J end lost 6 bases, and 16 bases lay between the germline ends. CDR3 in DNA: TGTGCCAGCAGCCGAGATATACTATTAGATGGCTACACCTTC. Its translation: CASSRDILLDGYTF. Complete variable domain (other parts from reference TRBV5-4 and TRBJ1-2): ETGVTQSPTHLIKTRGQQVTLRCSSQSGHNTVSWYQQALGQGPQFIFQYYREEENGRGNFPPRFSGLQFPNYSSELNVNALELDDSALYLCASSRDILLDGYTFGSGTRLTVV.

About this clone: At the DNA level, this CDR3 is encoded by other sequences in the same sample as well. The J gene is TRBJ2-3, the V gene TRBV19; 10 bases fit TRBD2. The J segment lost 5 bases and the V segment lost 1 base, leaving 0 bases of the junction unmatched. CDR3 length: 14 residues. Germline-derived CDR1 and CDR2 are LNHDA and SQIVND (reference sequence). CDR3 sequence reads: CASSIGTSGDTQYF. The CDR3 DNA sequence: TGTGCCAGTAGTATAGGGACTAGCGGAGATACGCAGTATTTT.

The chain links TRBV28 to TRBJ2-3; 12 bases map to TRBD2. The germline V gene has CDR1 MDHEN and CDR2 SYDVKM. V trimming: 7 bases; J trimming: 6 bases; junction bases outside the gene matches: 14. CDR3 length equals 17 residues. The CDR3 DNA reads TGTGCCAGCACCACCCCCCGGCTAGCGGGAGGGCCCGATACGCAGTATTTT. This codes for CASTTPRLAGGPDTQYF.

The V and J genes are TRBV19 and TRBJ2-2; 13 bases agree with TRBD2. CDR3 size: 18 residues. J lost 4 bases, V lost 3 bases, and 8 bases had no gene match. Germline V CDR1 and CDR2: LNHDA, SQIVND (reference sequence). CDR3 in DNA: TGTGCCAGTAGTATTCGCGCGGGGACTAGCGGGACCACCGGGGAGCTGTTTTTT. This encodes CASSIRAGTSGTTGELFF.

In its sample, this clone was seen once. This rearrangement joins TRBV27 to TRBJ1-5; D not certain. Germline loops: CDR1 MNHEY, CDR2 SMNVEV (reference sequence). The CDR3 is made up of 15 amino acids. Trimming pared 4 bases from V and 4 bases from J, leaving 14 bases between. The CDR3 region is CASSSTRYGNQPQHF. The CDR3, as DNA: TGTGCCAGCAGTTCCACTCGGTACGGGAATCAGCCCCAGCATTTT.

V gene TRBV18 combines with J gene TRBJ2-3, with 14 bases identical to TRBD2. J lost 3 bases, V lost 3 bases, and 5 bases had no gene match. The CDR3 covers 17 residues. From germline, CDR1 is KGHSH and CDR2 LQKENI. In nucleotides, the CDR3 is TGTGCCAGCTCACCGGGACTAGCGGGAGTACAGACAGATACGCAGTATTTT. Encoded protein: CASSPGLAGVQTDTQYF. The variable domain in full, completed from reference TRBV18 and TRBJ2-3, reads NAGVMQNPRHLVRRRGQEARLRCSPMKGHSHVYWYRQLPEEGLKFMVYLQKENIIDESGMPKERFSAEFPKEGPSILRIQQVVRGDSAAYFCASSPGLAGVQTDTQYFGPGTRLTVL.

This clone occurred a few times. This chain joins TRBV12-5 and TRBJ1-5; D gene ambiguous. The CDR3 contains 13 residues. Germline V gives CDR1 LGHNT, CDR2 FRNRAP. V shed 7 bases and J shed 6 bases, with 13 bases lying between them. The CDR3 here is CASALDGGQPQHF. CDR3 sequence (DNA): TGTGCTAGTGCCTTAGACGGCGGTCAGCCCCAGCATTTT.

This chain links TRBV18 with TRBJ2-1; the match to TRBD2 covers 13 bases. Germline assignment: CDR1 KGHSH and CDR2 LQKENI. Trimming at V came to 2 bases and at J to 5 bases, leaving 6 bases not matched to a gene. This CDR3 has 17 amino acids. The CDR3 coding sequence is TGTGCCAGCTCACCAAGACTAGCGGGGGGCCTAAACAATGAGCAGTTCTTC. This codes for CASSPRLAGGLNNEQFF.